Included here is one TCR beta chain sequence, with context. The antigen is not known. The source of the sample is a study of T cell responses to AZD1222 COVID-19 vaccine. Per the germline V gene, CDR1 is MNHEY and CDR2 is SMNVEV (reference sequence). The V segment lost 6 bases and the J segment 0 bases; nucleotides outside the gene matches: 7. The CDR3 loop spans 15 amino acids. Produced via immunoSEQ multiplex PCR; TCRdb's table is partial and in-frame only. The table records around 180,000 clones, just over 90% of them present only once. Regarding the study as a whole: AZD1222 recipients seropositive at baseline numbered only 5 or 6. Donors in the cohort were predominantly white British and more often female, and clonal diversity was possibly underestimated.

The chain is built from TRBV27 and TRBJ1-1; 7 positions match TRBD1. This TCR was recovered from an adult in good health. Material: peripheral blood, obtained on day 0 of AZD1222 vaccination. The CDR3 here is CASRAVQGMNTEAFF. The CDR3 coding sequence is TGTGCCAGCAGGGCTGTACAGGGGATGAACACTGAAGCTTTCTTT.